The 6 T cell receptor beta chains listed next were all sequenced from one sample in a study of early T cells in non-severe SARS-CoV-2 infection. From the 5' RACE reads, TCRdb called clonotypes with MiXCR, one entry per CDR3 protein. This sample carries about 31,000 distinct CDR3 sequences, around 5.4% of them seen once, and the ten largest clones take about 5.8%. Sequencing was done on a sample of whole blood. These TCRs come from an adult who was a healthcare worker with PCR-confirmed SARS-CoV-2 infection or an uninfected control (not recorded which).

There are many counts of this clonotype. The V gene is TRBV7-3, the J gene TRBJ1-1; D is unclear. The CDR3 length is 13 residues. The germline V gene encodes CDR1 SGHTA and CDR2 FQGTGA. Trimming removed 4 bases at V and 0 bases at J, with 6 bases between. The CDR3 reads CASSSMMNTEAFF. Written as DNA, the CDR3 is TGTGCCAGCAGCTCAATGATGAACACTGAAGCTTTCTTT.

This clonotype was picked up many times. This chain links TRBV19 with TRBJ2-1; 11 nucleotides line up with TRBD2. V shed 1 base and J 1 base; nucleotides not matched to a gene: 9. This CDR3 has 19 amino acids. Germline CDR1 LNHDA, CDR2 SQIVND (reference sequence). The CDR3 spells CASSIVDSGLADSYNEQFF. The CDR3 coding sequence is TGTGCCAGTAGTATAGTCGACTCGGGACTAGCGGATTCCTACAATGAGCAGTTCTTC.

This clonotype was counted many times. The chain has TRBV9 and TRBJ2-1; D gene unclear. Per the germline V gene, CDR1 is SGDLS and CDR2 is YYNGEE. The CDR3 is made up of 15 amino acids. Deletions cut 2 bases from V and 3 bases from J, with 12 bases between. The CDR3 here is CASSVAPWGYNEQFF. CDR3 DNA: TGTGCCAGCAGCGTTGCCCCGTGGGGCTACAATGAGCAGTTCTTC.

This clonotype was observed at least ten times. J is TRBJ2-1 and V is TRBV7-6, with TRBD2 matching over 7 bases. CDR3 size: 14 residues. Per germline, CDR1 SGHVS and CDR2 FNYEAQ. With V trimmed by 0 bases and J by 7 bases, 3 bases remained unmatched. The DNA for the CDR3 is TGTGCCAGCAGCTTAGCCGCGGGAGAAAATGAGCAGTTCTTC. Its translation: CASSLAAGENEQFF.

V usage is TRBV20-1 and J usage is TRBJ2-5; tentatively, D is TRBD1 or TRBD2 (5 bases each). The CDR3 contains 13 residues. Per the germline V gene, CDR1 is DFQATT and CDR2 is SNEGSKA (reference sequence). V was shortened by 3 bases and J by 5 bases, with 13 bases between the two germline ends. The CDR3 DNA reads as TGCAGTGCTAGCCGGGACCCGAGGGAGACCCAGTACTTC. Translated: CSASRDPRETQYF.

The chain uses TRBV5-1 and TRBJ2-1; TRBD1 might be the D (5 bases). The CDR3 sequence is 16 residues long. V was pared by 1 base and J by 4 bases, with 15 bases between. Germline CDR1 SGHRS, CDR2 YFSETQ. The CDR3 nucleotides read TGCGCCAGCAGCTTGACAGGTGATGACCCTTACAATGAGCAGTTCTTC. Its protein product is CASSLTGDDPYNEQFF.